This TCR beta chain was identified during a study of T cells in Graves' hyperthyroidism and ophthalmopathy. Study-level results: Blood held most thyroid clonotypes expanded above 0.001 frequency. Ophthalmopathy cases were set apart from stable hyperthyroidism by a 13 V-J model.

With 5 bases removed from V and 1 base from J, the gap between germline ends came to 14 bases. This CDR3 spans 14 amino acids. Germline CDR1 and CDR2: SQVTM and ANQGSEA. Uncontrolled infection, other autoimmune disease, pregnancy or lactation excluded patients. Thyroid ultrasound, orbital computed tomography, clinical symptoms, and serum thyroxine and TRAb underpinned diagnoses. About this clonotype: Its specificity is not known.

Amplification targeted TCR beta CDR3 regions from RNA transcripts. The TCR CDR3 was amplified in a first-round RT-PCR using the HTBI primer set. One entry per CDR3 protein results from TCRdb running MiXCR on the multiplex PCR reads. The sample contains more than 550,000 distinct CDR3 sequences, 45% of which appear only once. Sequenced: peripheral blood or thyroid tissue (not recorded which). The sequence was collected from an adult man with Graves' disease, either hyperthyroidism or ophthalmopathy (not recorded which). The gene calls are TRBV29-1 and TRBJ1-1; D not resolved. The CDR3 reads CSVSRTSGNTEAFF. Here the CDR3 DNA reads TGCAGCGTTTCCCGGACTAGCGGGAACACTGAAGCTTTCTTT.